This T cell receptor (beta chain) was retrieved from a study of long-term antiretroviral therapy in people with HIV. Study outcomes and limitations: Collection of the blood took place between about 2004 and 2017. The ART regimens in use then may have been less effective than current ones.

Run at survey level, the immunoSEQ assay was version v3.0. The data were produced by immunoSEQ multiplex PCR, yet TCRdb's version contains in-frame clones alone and is incomplete. The table has more than 20,000 clones, 65% to 85% seen once; the top ten hold approximately 8.8%. Concerning this clone itself: Its cognate antigen is unknown.

Trimming stripped 10 bases from V and 3 bases from J, with 18 bases between. CDR1 and CDR2 (germline): KGHSH, LQKENI. The CDR3 length is 14 residues. Sample: unsorted PBMCs, taken 1.2 years after starting antiretroviral therapy. The chain uses TRBV18 and TRBJ1-1; possible D gene TRBD1, 5 bases. The sequence was obtained from a woman between 35 and 50 years old with HIV. The CDR3 nucleotides read TGTGCCACCCGCCGCGGGGGGGAGGACACTGAAGCTTTCTTT. Residues: CATRRGGEDTEAFF.